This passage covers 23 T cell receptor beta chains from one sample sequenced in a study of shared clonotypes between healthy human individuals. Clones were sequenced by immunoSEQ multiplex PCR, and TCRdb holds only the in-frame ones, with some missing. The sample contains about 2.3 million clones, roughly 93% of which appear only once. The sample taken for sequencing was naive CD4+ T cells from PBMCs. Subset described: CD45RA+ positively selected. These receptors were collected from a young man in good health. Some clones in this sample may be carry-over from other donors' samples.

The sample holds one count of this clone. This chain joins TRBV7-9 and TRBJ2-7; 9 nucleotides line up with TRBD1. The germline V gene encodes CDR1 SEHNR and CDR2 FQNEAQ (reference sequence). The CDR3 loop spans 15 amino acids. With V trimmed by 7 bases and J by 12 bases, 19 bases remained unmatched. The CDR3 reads CASTPRGPDRGWRYF. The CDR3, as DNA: TGTGCCAGCACCCCAAGGGGACCTGACAGGGGGTGGAGGTACTTC.

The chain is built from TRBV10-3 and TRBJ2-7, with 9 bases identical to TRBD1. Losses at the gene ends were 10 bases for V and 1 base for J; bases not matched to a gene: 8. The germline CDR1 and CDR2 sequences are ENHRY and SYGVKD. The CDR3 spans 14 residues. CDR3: CATVPGQGSYEQYF. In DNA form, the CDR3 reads TGTGCCACCGTGCCGGGACAGGGATCCTACGAGCAGTACTTC.

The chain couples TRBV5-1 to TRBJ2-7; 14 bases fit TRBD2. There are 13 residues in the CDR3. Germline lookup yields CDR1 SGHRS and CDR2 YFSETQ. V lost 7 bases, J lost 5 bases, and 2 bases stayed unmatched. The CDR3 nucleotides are TGCGCCAGCGGGACTAGCGGGAGCAACGAGCAGTACTTC. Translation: CASGTSGSNEQYF.

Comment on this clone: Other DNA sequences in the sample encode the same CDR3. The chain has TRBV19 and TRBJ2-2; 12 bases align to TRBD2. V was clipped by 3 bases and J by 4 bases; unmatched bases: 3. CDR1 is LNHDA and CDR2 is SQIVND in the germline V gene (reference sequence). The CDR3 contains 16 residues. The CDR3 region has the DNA TGTGCCAGTAGTATCGGACTAGCGGGGCTCACCGGGGAGCTGTTTTTT. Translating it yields CASSIGLAGLTGELFF. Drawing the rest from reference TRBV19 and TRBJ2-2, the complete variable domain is DGGITQSPKYLFRKEGQNVTLSCEQNLNHDAMYWYRQDPGQGLRLIYYSQIVNDFQKGDIAEGYSVSREKKESFPLTVTSAQKNPTAFYLCASSIGLAGLTGELFFGEGSRLTVL.

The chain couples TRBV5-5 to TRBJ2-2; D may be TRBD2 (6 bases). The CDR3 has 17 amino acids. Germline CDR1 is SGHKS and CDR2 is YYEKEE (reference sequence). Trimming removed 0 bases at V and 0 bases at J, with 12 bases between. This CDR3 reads CASSLVVTGANTGELFF. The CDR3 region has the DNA TGTGCCAGCAGCTTGGTTGTTACGGGAGCGAACACCGGGGAGCTGTTTTTT.

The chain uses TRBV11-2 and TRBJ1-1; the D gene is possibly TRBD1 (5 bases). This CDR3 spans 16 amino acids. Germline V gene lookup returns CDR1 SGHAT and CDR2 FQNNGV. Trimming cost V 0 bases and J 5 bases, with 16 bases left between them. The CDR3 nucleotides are TGTGCCAGCAGCTTAGATCATGGGGGGATCAGTACTGAAGCTTTCTTT. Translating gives CASSLDHGGISTEAFF. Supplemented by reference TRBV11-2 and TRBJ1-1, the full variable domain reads EAGVAQSPRYKIIEKRQSVAFWCNPISGHATLYWYQQILGQGPKLLIQFQNNGVVDDSQLPKDRFSAERLKGVDSTLKIQPAKLEDSAVYLCASSLDHGGISTEAFFGQGTRLTVV.

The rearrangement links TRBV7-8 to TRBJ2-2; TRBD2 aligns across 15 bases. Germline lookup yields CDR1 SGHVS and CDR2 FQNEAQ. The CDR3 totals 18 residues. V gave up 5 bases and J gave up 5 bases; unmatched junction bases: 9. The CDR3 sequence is CASSPFGLAGGWTGELFF. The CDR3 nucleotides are TGTGCCAGCAGCCCATTCGGACTAGCGGGAGGGTGGACCGGGGAGCTGTTTTTT.

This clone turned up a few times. DNA of the CDR3: TGTGCCAGCAATCCCGCAGGGGGAAATCAGCCCCAGCATTTT. It yields the protein CASNPAGGNQPQHF. This sequence joins TRBV19 and TRBJ1-5; 7 bases map to TRBD1. The CDR3 has 14 amino acids. Germline CDR1 is LNHDA and CDR2 is SQIVND (reference sequence). V was clipped by 9 bases and J by 4 bases; unmatched bases: 9.

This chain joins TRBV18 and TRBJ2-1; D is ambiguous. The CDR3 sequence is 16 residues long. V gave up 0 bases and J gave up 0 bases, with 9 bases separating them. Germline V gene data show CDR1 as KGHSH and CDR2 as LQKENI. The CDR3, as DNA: TGTGCCAGCTCACCACCTAGCCGAAGCTCCTACAATGAGCAGTTCTTC. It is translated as CASSPPSRSSYNEQFF. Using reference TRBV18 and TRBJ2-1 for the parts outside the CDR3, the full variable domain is NAGVMQNPRHLVRRRGQEARLRCSPMKGHSHVYWYRQLPEEGLKFMVYLQKENIIDESGMPKERFSAEFPKEGPSILRIQQVVRGDSAAYFCASSPPSRSSYNEQFFGPGTRLTVL.

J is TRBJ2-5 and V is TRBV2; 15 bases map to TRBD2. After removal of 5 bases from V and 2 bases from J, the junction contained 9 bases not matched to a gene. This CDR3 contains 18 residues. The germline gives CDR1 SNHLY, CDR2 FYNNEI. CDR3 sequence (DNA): TGTGCCAGCAGTCTAAAGGGACTAGCGGGAGGTCCACAAGAGACCCAGTACTTC. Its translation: CASSLKGLAGGPQETQYF.

The CDR3 sequence is CASSPPVRTGNEQFF. As DNA, the CDR3 is TGTGCCAGCAGTCCCCCCGTGAGGACAGGGAATGAGCAGTTCTTC. The chain couples TRBV11-3 to TRBJ2-1, with TRBD1 matching over 8 bases. Trimming took 6 bases from V and 7 from J; bases not matched to a gene: 11. Germline lookup yields CDR1 SGHNT and CDR2 YENEEA. The length of the CDR3 is 15 residues.

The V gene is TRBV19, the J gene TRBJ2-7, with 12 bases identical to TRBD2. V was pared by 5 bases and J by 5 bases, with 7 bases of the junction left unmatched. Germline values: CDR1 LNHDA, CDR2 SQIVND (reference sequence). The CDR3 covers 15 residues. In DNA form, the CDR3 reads TGTGCCAGTAGTGTTAGACTAGCGGGAGAACACGAGCAGTACTTC. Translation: CASSVRLAGEHEQYF.

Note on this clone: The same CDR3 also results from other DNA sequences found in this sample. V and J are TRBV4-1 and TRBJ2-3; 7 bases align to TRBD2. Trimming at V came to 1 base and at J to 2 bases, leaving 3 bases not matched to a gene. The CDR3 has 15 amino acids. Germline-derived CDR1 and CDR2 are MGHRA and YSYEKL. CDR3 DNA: TGCGCCAGCAGCCAAGTGGGACTATCCACAGATACGCAGTATTTT. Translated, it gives CASSQVGLSTDTQYF.

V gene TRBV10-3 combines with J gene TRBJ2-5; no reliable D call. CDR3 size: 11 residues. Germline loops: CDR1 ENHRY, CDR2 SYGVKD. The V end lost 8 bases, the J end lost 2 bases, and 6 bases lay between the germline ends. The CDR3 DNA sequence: TGTGCCATCGGACCTCAAGAGACCCAGTACTTC. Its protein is CAIGPQETQYF.

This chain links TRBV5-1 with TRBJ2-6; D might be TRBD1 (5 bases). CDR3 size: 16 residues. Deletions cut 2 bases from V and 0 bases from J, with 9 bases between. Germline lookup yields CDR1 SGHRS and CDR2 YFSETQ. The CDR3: CASSLLQASGANVLTF. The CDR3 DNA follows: TGCGCCAGCAGCTTATTACAGGCCTCTGGGGCCAACGTCCTGACTTTC.

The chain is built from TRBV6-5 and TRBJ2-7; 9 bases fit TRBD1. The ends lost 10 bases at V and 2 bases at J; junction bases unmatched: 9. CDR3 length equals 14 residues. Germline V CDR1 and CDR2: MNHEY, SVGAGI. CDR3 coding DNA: TGTGCCATCAGGGAAGACAGGGGGGCCTACGAGCAGTACTTC. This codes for CAIREDRGAYEQYF.

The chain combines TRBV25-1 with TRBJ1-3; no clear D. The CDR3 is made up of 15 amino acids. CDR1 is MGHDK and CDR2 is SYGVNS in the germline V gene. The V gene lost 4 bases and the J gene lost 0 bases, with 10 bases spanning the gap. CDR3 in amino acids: CASSGGAGSGNTIYF. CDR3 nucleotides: TGTGCCAGCAGTGGAGGCGCCGGCTCTGGAAACACCATATATTTT. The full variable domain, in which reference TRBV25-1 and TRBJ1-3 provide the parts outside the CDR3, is EADIYQTPRYLVIGTGKKITLECSQTMGHDKMYWYQQDPGMELHLIHYSYGVNSTEKGDLSSESTVSRIRTEHFPLTLESARPSHTSQYLCASSGGAGSGNTIYFGEGSWLTVV.

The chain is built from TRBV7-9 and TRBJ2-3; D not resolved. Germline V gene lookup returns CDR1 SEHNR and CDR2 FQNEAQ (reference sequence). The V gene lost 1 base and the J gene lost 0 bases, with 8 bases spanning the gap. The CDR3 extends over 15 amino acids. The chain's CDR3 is CASSLEGRSTDTQYF. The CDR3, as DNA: TGTGCCAGCAGCTTAGAGGGAAGAAGCACAGATACGCAGTATTTT.

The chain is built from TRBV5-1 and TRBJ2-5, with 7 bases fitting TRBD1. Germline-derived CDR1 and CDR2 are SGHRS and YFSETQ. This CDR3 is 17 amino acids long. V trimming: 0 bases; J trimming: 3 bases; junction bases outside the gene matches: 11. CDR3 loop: CASSLGLYDRAEETQYF. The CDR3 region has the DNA TGCGCCAGCAGCTTGGGCCTATACGACAGGGCTGAAGAGACCCAGTACTTC.

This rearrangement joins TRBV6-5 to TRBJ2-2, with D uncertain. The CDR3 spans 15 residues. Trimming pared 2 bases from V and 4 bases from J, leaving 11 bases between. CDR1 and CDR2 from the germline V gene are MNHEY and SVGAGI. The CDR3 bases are TGTGCCAGCAGTTACCTCACAGCGAGCACCGGGGAGCTGTTTTTT. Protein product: CASSYLTASTGELFF.

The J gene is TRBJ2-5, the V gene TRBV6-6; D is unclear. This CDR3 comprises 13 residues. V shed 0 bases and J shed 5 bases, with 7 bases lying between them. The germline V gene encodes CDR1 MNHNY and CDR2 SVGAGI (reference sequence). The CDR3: CASSYSDVETQYF. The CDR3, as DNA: TGTGCCAGCAGTTACTCGGATGTGGAGACCCAGTACTTC.

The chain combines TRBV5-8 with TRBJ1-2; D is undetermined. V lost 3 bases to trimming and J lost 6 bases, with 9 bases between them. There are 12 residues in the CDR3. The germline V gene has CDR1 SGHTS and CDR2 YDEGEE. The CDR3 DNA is TGTGCCAGCAGCTGGCTAGGGAATGGCTACACCTTC. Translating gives CASSWLGNGYTF.

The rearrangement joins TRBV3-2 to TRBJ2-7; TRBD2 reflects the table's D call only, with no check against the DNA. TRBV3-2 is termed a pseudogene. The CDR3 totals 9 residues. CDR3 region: CGSLYEQYF. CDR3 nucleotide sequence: TGTGGCAGCCTATACGAGCAGTACTTC.